The T cell receptor (beta chain) described here comes from a study of OX40 agonist ivuxolimab in advanced cancers. About the study as a whole: Ivuxolimab, which targeted the costimulatory receptor OX40 (CD134), was an agonistic, fully human IgG2 monoclonal antibody. Intravenous ivuxolimab was administered to patients every 2 weeks at six dose levels: 0.01, 0.1, 0.3, 1.5, 3 and 10 mg/kg. Among the roughly 50 dose-escalation patients, approximately 20 had hepatocellular carcinoma, approximately 15 melanoma, 9 renal cell carcinoma and 9 head and neck cancer. A male proportion of roughly 80% and a mean age of around 60 years, ranging from roughly 20 to 80, were recorded for the dose-escalation cohort. Prior anti-PD-1, anti-PD-L1 or anti-CTLA-4 therapy was permitted, and checkpoint inhibitors had been received by about 37% of dose-escalation patients. Three dose-escalation patients achieved partial responses, one with hepatocellular carcinoma and two with cutaneous melanoma. The purpose of peripheral TCRbeta sequencing was to test whether ivuxolimab changed TCR sequence diversity and led to clonal T-cell expansion. The paper describes the monotherapy dose-escalation part (N ≈ 52 patients) of the phase I trial of ivuxolimab.

The trial excluded patients who had a history of autoimmune disease or who were on systemic immunosuppression. Peripheral blood for TCR sequencing was collected from all dose cohorts at baseline, on cycle 4 day 1, and on cycle 7 day 1. Samples were obtained from an open-label, multicenter, first-in-human phase I dose-escalation trial of ivuxolimab. Adults with locally advanced or metastatic melanoma, renal cell, hepatocellular, or head and neck squamous cell carcinoma were enrolled in the trial. Before TCR sequencing, CD4+ and CD8+ T cells were separately sorted from peripheral blood. Study-wide findings and limitations: At doses of 0.1 to 3.0 mg/kg, clonal expansion of both CD4+ and CD8+ blood T cells was observed from baseline to week 6. The antigen specificity of the clonally expanded peripheral T cells was not determined. Low levels of normalized T-cell clonal expansion were also seen in some nonresponding patients. In partial responders in the 0.1-3.0 mg/kg groups, normalized peripheral clonal expansion was found to be among the lowest, especially among CD8+ T cells. On average, CD8+ T cells showed more expanded clones than CD4+ T cells after ivuxolimab.

A remark on this clone: Its antigen specificity is not known. Base qualities are not recorded, but no much larger clone differs from it by a single base.

The germline V gene (reference sequence) specifies SEHNR as CDR1 and FQNEAQ as CDR2. Between the V and J ends, shortened by 5 bases and 0 bases respectively, the junction contains 16 bases. Inclusive of the bounding cysteine and phenylalanine, the CDR3 is 17 residues long. The CDR3 DNA has 51 bases and is translated from base 1. For sequencing of the TCRbeta CDR3 region, genomic DNA was extracted from the sorted cells. The immunoSEQ Assay was used for sequencing of TCRbeta CDR3 regions. The immuneACCESS repertoire file appears here via TCRdb, limited to in-frame rearrangements. These files lack a portion of the clones; in checked studies, under half of the deficit traces to unresolved V genes, and the cause of the others is not known. The sample includes tens of thousands of clones, with roughly 87% observed a single time. The top ten clones comprise 4% to 5.5% of the sample.

The chain is made from TRBV7-9 and TRBJ1-4; the D gene is not confidently resolved. The sequence was obtained from an adult with an advanced solid tumor such as melanoma, head and neck, liver or kidney cancer. The starting material was CD4+ or CD8+ T cells sorted from blood, obtained in a trial of the OX40 agonist ivuxolimab. The DNA sequence is TGTGCCAGCAGCCTTGGGAACGGACTCACAACTAATGAAAAACTGTTTTTT. Its product reads: CASSLGNGLTTNEKLFF.